These 5 T cell receptor beta chains came from one sample sequenced in a study of neoadjuvant anti-PD-1 for oral cavity cancer. Only in-frame clones appear in the TCRdb table, and some are missing; sequencing was by immunoSEQ multiplex PCR. The sample carries 75,000 to 100,000 clones, about four fifths recorded once. Sequenced material: PBMCs, taken before nivolumab (anti-PD-1) treatment. The receptor set was obtained from a person aged 35-80 years with oral cavity squamous cell carcinoma.

Remarks on this clone: Other nucleotide sequences in the sample specify the same CDR3. The chain recombines TRBV7-8 with TRBJ2-7, with unresolved D. Trimming took 5 bases from V and 2 from J, leaving 10 bases between them. This CDR3 contains 13 residues. Germline V CDR1 and CDR2: SGHVS, FQNEAQ. The CDR3 region is CASSPGRAYEQYF. For the CDR3, the DNA is TGTGCCAGCAGCCCCGGCCGCGCCTACGAGCAGTACTTC.

This clone was counted once. The CDR3 loop reads CASSPDRAYGYTF. The CDR3 nucleotides read TGCGCCAGCAGCCCCGACAGGGCCTATGGCTACACCTTC. The J gene is TRBJ1-2, the V gene TRBV10-1, with 7 bases identical to TRBD1. Germline V gene lookup returns CDR1 WNHNN and CDR2 SYGVQD (reference sequence). The CDR3 runs to 13 residues. The ends lost 6 bases at V and 4 bases at J; junction bases unmatched: 5.

V and J are TRBV6-5 and TRBJ2-7; D might be TRBD2 (6 bases). V gave up 0 bases and J gave up 7 bases, with 10 bases separating them. The CDR3 runs to 13 residues. CDR1 MNHEY and CDR2 SVGAGI come from the germline V gene. CDR3 in DNA: TGTGCCAGCAGTTACTCGGGGGGAAGGGAGCAGTACTTC. This gives the protein CASSYSGGREQYF.

The chain carries TRBV27 and TRBJ2-2, with 12 positions matching TRBD1. CDR1 is MNHEY, CDR2 SMNVEV, per germline (reference sequence). V shed 6 bases and J 6 bases; nucleotides not matched to a gene: 5. The CDR3 covers 15 residues. The CDR3, as DNA: TGTGCCAGCAGCAGGGGACAGGGGGCAGCCGGGGAGCTGTTTTTT. It is translated as CASSRGQGAAGELFF.

The gene calls are TRBV13 and TRBJ2-5; 10 bases align to TRBD1. V dropped 4 bases and J dropped 4; count of bases not matched to a gene: 3. Per germline, CDR1 PRHDT and CDR2 FYEKMQ (reference sequence). There are 14 residues in the CDR3. The CDR3 is CASSWGTGAETQYF. CDR3 nucleotides: TGTGCCAGCAGCTGGGGGACAGGGGCAGAGACCCAGTACTTC. The full variable domain, completed using reference TRBV13 and TRBJ2-5, is AAGVIQSPRHLIKEKRETATLKCYPIPRHDTVYWYQQGPGQDPQFLISFYEKMQSDKGSIPDRFSAQQFSDYHSELNMSSLELGDSALYFCASSWGTGAETQYFGPGTRLLVL.